This TCR beta chain was sequenced in a study of T-cell memory formation after mild COVID-19. The wider study: Each donor largely had its own TCR clusters.

Findings and caveats of the study: The appearance of some responding clones in pre-infection memory suggested that cross-reactive memory joined.

This CDR3 has 14 residues. This clonotype was detected only a few times. Its antigen is not identified. TCRdb analysed the 5' RACE reads with MiXCR anew, one entry per CDR3 protein. Of more than 350,000 distinct CDR3 sequences in the sample, approximately 15% were seen once. This clonotype originated in a man aged 18-30 years who had mild COVID-19 (a few samples of this study predate the infection). Cell type and time point are not known. The chain combines TRBV21-1 with TRBJ2-7; the tabulated D call, TRBD1, remains unverified against the DNA. TRBV21-1 is a documented pseudogene. Sequenced: PBMCs or a T cell subset sorted from them (not recorded which). The CDR3 coding sequence is TGTGCCAGCAGCATTACCGTGGGGGTGTACGAGCAGTACGTC. Protein: CASSITVGVYEQYV.